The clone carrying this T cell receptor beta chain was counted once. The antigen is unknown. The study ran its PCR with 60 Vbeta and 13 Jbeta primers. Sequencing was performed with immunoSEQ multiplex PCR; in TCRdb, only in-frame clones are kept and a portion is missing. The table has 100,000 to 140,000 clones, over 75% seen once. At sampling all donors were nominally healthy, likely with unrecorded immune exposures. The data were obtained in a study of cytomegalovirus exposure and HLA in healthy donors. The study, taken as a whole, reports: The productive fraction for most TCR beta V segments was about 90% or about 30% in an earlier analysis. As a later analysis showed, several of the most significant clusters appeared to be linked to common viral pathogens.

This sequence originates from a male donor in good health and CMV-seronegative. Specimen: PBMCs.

CDR3: CASSSPGRGLTDTQYF. The CDR3 DNA reads TGTGCCAGCAGCTCCCCGGGGCGGGGCCTCACAGATACGCAGTATTTT. V usage is TRBV5-4 and J usage is TRBJ2-3, with D possibly TRBD2 on 6 matching bases. Germline V lookup: CDR1 SGHNT, CDR2 YYREEE (reference sequence). The CDR3 loop spans 16 amino acids. Between the trimmed V and J ends, which lost 3 bases and 2 bases, there was a span of 16 bases.